This T cell receptor beta chain appears in the sequencing data of a study of response to subunit inactivated influenza vaccine. Study-level findings and limits: New T cells are recruited in small numbers by each seasonal influenza vaccination, according to the authors' suggestion.

Turning to this clonotype: The antigen is not known.

The V and J ends lost 1 base and 4 bases, in that order; junction bases with no gene match: 20. The CDR3 length is 20 residues. The V gene's germline CDR1 is DFQATT and CDR2 SNEGSKA (reference sequence). One entry per CDR3 protein results from TCRdb running MiXCR on the RT-PCR reads. Here the sample spans 650,000 to 800,000 distinct CDR3 sequences, around 14% being singletons. This receptor was obtained from a man in his forties or fifties who received an inactivated influenza vaccine. The V and J genes are TRBV20-1 and TRBJ2-1; TRBD1 matches 9 bases. The material was PBMCs from blood, obtained roughly 2 weeks before vaccination. The DNA for the CDR3 is TGCAGTGCTAGAGCCGAACCCTTACCGGGACAGGGTAAAGGTTACAATGAGCAGTTCTTC. It yields the protein CSARAEPLPGQGKGYNEQFF.